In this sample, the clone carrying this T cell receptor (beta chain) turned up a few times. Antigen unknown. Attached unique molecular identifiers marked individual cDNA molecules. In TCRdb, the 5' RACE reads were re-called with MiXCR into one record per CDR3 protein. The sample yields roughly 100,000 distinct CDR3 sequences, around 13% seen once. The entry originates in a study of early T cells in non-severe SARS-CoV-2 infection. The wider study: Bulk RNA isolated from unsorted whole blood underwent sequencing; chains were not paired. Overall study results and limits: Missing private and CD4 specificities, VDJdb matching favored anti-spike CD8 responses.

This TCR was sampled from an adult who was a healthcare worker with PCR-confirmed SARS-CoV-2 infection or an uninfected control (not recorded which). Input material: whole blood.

The CDR3 DNA reads as TGTGCCGGCGGGGGGTCCTACAATGAGCAGTTCTTC. It encodes CAGGGSYNEQFF. V is TRBV2 and J is TRBJ2-1, with 8 bases that match TRBD2. This CDR3 has 12 amino acids. The germline V gene encodes CDR1 SNHLY and CDR2 FYNNEI. Germline trimming cut 11 bases from V and 1 base from J; bases unmatched to any gene: 1.